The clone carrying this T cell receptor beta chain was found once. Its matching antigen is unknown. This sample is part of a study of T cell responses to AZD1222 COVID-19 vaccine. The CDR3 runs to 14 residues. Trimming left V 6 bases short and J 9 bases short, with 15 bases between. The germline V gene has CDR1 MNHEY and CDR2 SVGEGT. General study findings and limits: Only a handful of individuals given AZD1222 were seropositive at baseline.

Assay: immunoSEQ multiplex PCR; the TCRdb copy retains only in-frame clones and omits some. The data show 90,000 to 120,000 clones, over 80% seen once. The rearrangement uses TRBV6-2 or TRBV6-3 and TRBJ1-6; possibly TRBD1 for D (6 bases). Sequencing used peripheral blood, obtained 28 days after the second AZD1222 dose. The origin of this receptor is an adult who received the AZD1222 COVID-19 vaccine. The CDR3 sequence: CASSPDSTSSPLHF. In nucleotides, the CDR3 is TGTGCCAGCAGCCCGGACAGTACGAGTTCACCCCTCCACTTT.